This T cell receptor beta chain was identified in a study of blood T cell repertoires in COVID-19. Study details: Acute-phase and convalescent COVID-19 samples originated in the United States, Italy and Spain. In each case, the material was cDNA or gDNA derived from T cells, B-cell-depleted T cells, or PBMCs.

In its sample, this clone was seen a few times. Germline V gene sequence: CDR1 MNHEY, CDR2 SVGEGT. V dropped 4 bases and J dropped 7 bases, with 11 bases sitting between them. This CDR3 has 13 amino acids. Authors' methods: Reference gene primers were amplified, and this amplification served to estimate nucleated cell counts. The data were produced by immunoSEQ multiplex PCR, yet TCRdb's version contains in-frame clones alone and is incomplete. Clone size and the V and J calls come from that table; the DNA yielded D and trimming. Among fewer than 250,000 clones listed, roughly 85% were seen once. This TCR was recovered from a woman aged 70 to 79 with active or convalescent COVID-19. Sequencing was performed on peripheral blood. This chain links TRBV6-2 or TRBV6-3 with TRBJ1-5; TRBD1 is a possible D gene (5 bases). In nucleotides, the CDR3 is TGTGCCAGCAGTTTCTTAGGGGCCCAGCCCCAGCATTTT. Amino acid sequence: CASSFLGAQPQHF.